Here is one T cell receptor (beta chain) with its context. The germline V gene has CDR1 SGHAT and CDR2 FQNNGV. J was trimmed by 8 bases and V by 5 bases; bases with no gene match: 10. The CDR3 sequence is 14 residues long. Profiling relied on immunoSEQ multiplex PCR, and the TCRdb table lists in-frame clones only, not all of them. The table lists more than 80,000 clones, approximately 94% of them singletons. This sample was taken from a study of technical replicates of blood from a few donors. V gene TRBV11-2 combines with J gene TRBJ1-1, with TRBD1 matching over 8 bases. This clonotype was sampled from a human donor in good health. What was sequenced was T cells isolated from PBMCs. In DNA, the CDR3 is TGTGCCAGCAGCCCTAGTGGACAGGGACCCGAAGCTTTCTTT. Encoded protein: CASSPSGQGPEAFF.